This T cell receptor (beta chain) emerged from a study of OX40 agonist ivuxolimab in advanced cancers. Study context: Patients received ivuxolimab, an agonistic anti-OX40 (CD134) antibody.

Study conclusions and caveats: Clonal expansion was seen in CD4+ and CD8+ blood T cells by week 6 at 0.1 to 3.0 mg/kg.

Of note for this clone: The antigen is unknown.

Per the germline V gene, CDR1 is SQVTM and CDR2 is ANQGSEA. This CDR3 has 11 residues. V was shortened by 0 bases and J by 5 bases, with 5 bases between the two germline ends. Profiling relied on immunoSEQ multiplex PCR, and the TCRdb table lists in-frame clones only, not all of them. The sample holds 90,000 to 100,000 clones, approximately 88% seen once. Sequencing used CD4+ or CD8+ T cells sorted from blood, obtained in a trial of the OX40 agonist ivuxolimab. This sequence originates from an adult with an advanced solid tumor such as melanoma, head and neck, liver or kidney cancer. The chain joins TRBV29-1 to TRBJ2-7, with no clear D. CDR3 sequence: CSVEDFNEQYF. In DNA, the CDR3 is TGCAGCGTTGAAGACTTCAACGAGCAGTACTTC.